Below, one TCR beta chain is given with its context. Treatment reported: preoperative locoregional IRX-2 cytokine immunotherapy. Patients received preoperative, locoregional IRX-2 cytokine immunotherapy in a phase Ib study. The CDR3 sequence is 16 residues long. CDR1 is SGHNT and CDR2 is YYREEE in the germline V gene (reference sequence). V was trimmed by 6 bases and J by 1 base, leaving 18 bases between them. The sample comes from a study of preoperative IRX-2 immunotherapy in early breast cancer. Profiling relied on immunoSEQ multiplex PCR, and the TCRdb table lists in-frame clones only, not all of them. The sample consists of 25,000 or so clones, 80% to 90% of them appearing once.

This sample comprised tumor tissue, obtained after IRX-2 immunotherapy. V and J are TRBV5-4 and TRBJ2-3; D not certain. The origin of this receptor is a human donor with breast cancer. The CDR3 bases are TGTGCCAGCATCCCAAGCCCCCAACCCGGCACAGATACGCAGTATTTT. This codes for CASIPSPQPGTDTQYF.